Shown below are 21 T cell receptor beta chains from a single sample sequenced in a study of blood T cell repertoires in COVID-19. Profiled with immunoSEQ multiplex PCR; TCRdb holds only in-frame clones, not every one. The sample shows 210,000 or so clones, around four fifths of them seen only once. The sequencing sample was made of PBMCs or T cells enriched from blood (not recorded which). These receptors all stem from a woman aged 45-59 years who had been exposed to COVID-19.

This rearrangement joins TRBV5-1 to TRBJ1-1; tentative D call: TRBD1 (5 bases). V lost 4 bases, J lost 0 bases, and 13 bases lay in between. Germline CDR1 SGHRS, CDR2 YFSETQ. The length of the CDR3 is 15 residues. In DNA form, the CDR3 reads TGCGCCAGCAGCCCCCTGGGGGGGATGAACACTGAAGCTTTCTTT. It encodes CASSPLGGMNTEAFF.

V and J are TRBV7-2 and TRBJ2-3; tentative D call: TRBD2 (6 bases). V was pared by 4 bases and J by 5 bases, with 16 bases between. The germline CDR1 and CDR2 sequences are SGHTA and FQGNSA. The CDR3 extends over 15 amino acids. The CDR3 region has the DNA TGTGCCAGCAGCTCGCGAGCCGGGGGTCTAGATACGCAGTATTTT. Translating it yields CASSSRAGGLDTQYF.

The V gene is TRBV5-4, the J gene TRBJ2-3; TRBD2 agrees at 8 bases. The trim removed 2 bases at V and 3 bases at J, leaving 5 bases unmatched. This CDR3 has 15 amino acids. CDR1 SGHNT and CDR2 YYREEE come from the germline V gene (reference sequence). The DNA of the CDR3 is TGTGCCAGCAGCTTCACTGCGGGGGGTACAGATACGCAGTATTTT. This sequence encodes CASSFTAGGTDTQYF.

In DNA form, the CDR3 reads TGTGCCAGTAGTGCGCGGACAGGGAGCGAAAAACTGTTTTTT. The encoded protein is CASSARTGSEKLFF. The genes are TRBV19 and TRBJ1-4, with 8 bases lining up with TRBD1. Germline CDR1 is LNHDA and CDR2 is SQIVND (reference sequence). After removal of 5 bases from V and 8 bases from J, the junction contained 7 bases not matched to a gene. CDR3 length: 14 amino acids.

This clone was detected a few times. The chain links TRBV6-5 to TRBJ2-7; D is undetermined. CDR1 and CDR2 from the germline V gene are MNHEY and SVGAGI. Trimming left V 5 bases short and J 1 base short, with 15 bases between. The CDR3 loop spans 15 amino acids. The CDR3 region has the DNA TGTGCCAGCAGTCCCCCCGGGTCAAATTCCTACGAGCAGTACTTC. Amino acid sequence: CASSPPGSNSYEQYF.

The CDR3, as DNA: TGTGCCAGCAGCTTAGGCGTGCGCGAGCAGTACTTC. It specifies CASSLGVREQYF. The chain employs TRBV7-2 and TRBJ2-7; unclear D gene. The CDR3 totals 12 residues. Germline values: CDR1 SGHTA, CDR2 FQGNSA. V was pared by 1 base and J by 6 bases, with 7 bases between.

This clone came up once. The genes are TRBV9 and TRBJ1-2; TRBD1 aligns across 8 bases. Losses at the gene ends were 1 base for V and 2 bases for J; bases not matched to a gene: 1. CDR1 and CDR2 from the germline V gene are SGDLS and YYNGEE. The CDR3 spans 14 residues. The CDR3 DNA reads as TGTGCCAGCAGCGTACAGGGGGCGAACTATGGCTACACCTTC. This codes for CASSVQGANYGYTF.

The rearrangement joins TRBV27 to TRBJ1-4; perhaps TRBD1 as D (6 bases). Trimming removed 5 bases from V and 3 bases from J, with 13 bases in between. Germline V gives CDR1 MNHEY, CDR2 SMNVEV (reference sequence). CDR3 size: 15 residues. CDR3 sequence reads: CASSPRTVSNEKLFF. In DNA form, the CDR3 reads TGTGCCAGCAGTCCACGGACAGTCTCTAATGAAAAACTGTTTTTT.

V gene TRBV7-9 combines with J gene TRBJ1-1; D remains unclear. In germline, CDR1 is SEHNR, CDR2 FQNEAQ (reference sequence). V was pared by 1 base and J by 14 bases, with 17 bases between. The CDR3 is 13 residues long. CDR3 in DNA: TGTGCCAGCAGCTTAGAAGTTCACAACGGAGCGTTCTTT. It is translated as CASSLEVHNGAFF. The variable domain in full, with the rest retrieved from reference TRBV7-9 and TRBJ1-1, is DTGVSQNPRHKITKRGQNVTFRCDPISEHNRLYWYRQTLGQGPEFLTYFQNEAQLEKSRLLSDRFSAERPKGSFSTLEIQRTEQGDSAMYLCASSLEVHNGAFFGQGTRLTVV.

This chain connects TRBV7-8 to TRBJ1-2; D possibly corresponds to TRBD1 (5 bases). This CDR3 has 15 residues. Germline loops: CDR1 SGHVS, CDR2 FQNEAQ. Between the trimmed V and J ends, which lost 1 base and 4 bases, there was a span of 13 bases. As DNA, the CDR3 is TGTGCCAGCAGCTTAGACGGCAGGGCATCCTATGGCTACACCTTC. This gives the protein CASSLDGRASYGYTF.

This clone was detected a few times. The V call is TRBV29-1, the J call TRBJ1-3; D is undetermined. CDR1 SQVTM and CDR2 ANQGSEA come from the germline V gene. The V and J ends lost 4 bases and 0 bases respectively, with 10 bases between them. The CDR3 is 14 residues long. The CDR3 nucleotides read TGCAGCGTTGTAGTTGCTGGCTCTGGAAACACCATATATTTT. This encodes CSVVVAGSGNTIYF.

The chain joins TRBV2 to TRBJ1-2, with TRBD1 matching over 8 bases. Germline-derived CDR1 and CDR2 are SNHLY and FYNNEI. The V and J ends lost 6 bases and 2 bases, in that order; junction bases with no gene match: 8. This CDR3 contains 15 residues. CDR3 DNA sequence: TGTGCCAGCAGGTCCACAGGGGGAAGAAACTATGGCTACACCTTC. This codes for CASRSTGGRNYGYTF.

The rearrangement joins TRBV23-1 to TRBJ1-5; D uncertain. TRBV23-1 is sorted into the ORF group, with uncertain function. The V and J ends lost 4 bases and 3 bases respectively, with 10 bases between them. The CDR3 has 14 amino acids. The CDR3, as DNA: TGCGCCAGCAGTCCGTGGCAGGACAATCAGCCCCAGCATTTT. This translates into CASSPWQDNQPQHF.

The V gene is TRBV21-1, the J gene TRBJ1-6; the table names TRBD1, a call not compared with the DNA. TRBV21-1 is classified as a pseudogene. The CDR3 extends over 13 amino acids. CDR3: CASKAGWVSPLHF. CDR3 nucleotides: TGTGCCAGCAAGGCAGGGTGGGTTTCACCCCTCCACTTT.

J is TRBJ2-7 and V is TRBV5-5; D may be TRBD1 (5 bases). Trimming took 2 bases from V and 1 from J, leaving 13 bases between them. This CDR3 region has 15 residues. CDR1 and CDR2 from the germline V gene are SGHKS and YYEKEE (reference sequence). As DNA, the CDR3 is TGTGCCAGCAGCTTAGGGCTGACAGCATCCTACGAGCAGTACTTC. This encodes CASSLGLTASYEQYF.

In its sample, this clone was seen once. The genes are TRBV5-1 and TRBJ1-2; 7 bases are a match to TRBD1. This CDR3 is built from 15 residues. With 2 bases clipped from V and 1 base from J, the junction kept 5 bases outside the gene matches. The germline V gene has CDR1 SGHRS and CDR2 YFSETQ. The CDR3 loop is CASSFLTGHNYGYTF. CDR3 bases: TGCGCCAGCAGCTTTCTGACAGGGCATAACTATGGCTACACCTTC.

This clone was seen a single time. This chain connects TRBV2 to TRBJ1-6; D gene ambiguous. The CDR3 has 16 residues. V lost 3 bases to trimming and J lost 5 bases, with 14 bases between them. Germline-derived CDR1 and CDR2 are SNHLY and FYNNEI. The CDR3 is CASSDSRLANNSPLHF. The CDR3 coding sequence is TGTGCCAGCAGTGATTCGAGGTTAGCTAATAATTCACCCCTCCACTTT.

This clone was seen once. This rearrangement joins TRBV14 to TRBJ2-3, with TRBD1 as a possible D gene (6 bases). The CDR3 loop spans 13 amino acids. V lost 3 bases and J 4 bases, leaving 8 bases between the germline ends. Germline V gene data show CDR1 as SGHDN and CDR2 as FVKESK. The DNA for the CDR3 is TGTGCCAGCAGCCAGGACAGATCAGATACGCAGTATTTT. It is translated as CASSQDRSDTQYF.

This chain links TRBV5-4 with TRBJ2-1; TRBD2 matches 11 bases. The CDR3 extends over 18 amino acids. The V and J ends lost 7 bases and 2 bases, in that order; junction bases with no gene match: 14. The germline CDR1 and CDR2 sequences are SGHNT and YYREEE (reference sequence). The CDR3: CASGELRASGGTYNEQFF. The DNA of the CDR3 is TGTGCCAGCGGCGAACTTAGAGCTAGCGGGGGGACCTACAATGAGCAGTTCTTC.

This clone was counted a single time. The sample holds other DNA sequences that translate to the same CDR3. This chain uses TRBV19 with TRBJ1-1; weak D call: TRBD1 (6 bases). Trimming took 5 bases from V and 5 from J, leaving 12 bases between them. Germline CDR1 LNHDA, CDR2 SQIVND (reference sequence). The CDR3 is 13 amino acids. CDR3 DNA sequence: TGTGCCAGTAGTCAGGGGAGAGGAACTGAAGCTTTCTTT. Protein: CASSQGRGTEAFF. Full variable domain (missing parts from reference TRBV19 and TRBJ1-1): DGGITQSPKYLFRKEGQNVTLSCEQNLNHDAMYWYRQDPGQGLRLIYYSQIVNDFQKGDIAEGYSVSREKKESFPLTVTSAQKNPTAFYLCASSQGRGTEAFFGQGTRLTVV.

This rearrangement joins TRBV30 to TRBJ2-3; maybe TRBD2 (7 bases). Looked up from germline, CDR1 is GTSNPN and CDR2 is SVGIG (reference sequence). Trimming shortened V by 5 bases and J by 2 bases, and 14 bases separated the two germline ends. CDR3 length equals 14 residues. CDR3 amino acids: CAWAGGRNTDTQYF. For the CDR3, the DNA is TGTGCCTGGGCCGGGGGGCGAAACACAGATACGCAGTATTTT.